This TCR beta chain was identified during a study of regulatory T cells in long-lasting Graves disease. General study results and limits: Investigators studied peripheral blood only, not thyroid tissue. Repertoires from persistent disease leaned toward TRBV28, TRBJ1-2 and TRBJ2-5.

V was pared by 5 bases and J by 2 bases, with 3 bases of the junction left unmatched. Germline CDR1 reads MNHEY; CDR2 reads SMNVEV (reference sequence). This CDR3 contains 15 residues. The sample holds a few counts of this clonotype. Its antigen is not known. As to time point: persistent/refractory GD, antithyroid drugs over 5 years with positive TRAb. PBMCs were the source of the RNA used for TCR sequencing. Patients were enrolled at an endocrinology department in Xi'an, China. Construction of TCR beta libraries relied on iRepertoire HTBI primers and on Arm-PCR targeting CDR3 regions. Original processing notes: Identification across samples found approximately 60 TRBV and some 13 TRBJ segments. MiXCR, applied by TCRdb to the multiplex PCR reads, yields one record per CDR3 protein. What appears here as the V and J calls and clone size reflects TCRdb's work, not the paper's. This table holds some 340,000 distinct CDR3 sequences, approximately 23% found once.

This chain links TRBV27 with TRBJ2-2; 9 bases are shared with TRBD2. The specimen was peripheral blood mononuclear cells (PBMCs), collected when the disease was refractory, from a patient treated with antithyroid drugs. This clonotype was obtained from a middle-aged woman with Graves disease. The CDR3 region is CASSQLAGNTGELFF. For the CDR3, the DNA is TGTGCCAGCAGTCAACTAGCGGGTAACACCGGGGAGCTGTTTTTT.